The 22 T cell receptor beta chains listed next were all sequenced from one sample in a study of blood T cells in healthy people across ages. It was with a sample-barcoded 5' primer and a J-beta primer mix that a second PCR of about 6 to 12 cycles was run. Via MiXCR, TCRdb re-called the 5' RACE reads, giving one row per CDR3 protein. The repertoire consists of 600,000 to 850,000 distinct CDR3 sequences, with around 40% occurring once and the leading ten covering under 25%. Sequencing was performed on blood. Every receptor here comes from a woman aged 55-69 years in good health.

This chain uses TRBV30 with TRBJ2-3, with 8 bases that match TRBD2. V dropped 2 bases and J dropped 2; count of bases not matched to a gene: 12. The V gene's germline CDR1 is GTSNPN and CDR2 SVGIG (reference sequence). The CDR3 spans 17 residues. CDR3 loop: CAWSPPRRGAFTDTQYF. The CDR3 bases are TGTGCCTGGAGTCCTCCCCGGCGGGGGGCTTTCACAGATACGCAGTATTTT.

Only a few counts were recorded for this clonotype. The chain joins TRBV7-2 to TRBJ2-5, with 8 bases fitting TRBD2. The CDR3 runs 16 residues. The germline V gene has CDR1 SGHTA and CDR2 FQGNSA. V trimming: 1 base; J trimming: 5 bases; junction bases outside the gene matches: 9. CDR3 sequence (DNA): TGTGCCAGCAGCTTAGGACCCCAGCGGGGGAGGGAGACCCAGTACTTC. It codes for CASSLGPQRGRETQYF.

CDR3 residues: CSAPKGGNTEAFF. As DNA, the CDR3 is TGCAGTGCCCCGAAGGGGGGGAACACTGAAGCTTTCTTT. The genes are TRBV20-1 and TRBJ1-1; D may be TRBD1 (6 bases). The CDR3 is made up of 13 amino acids. Germline CDR1 reads DFQATT; CDR2 reads SNEGSKA (reference sequence). Trimming left V 6 bases short and J 1 base short, with 12 bases between.

This clonotype was seen only once. The chain links TRBV2 to TRBJ2-3, with D unclear. V lost 6 bases, J lost 0 bases, and 13 bases lay in between. In germline, CDR1 is SNHLY, CDR2 FYNNEI. CDR3 length: 15 amino acids. CDR3 coding DNA: TGTGCCAGCAGACAGTCTGCGGCGAGCACAGATACGCAGTATTTT. Translation: CASRQSAASTDTQYF.

The chain links TRBV25-1 to TRBJ2-7, with 7 bases aligning to TRBD2. Per the germline V gene, CDR1 is MGHDK and CDR2 is SYGVNS. Trimming at V came to 2 bases and at J to 3 bases, leaving 10 bases not matched to a gene. The CDR3 runs to 16 residues. This CDR3 is CASSERGGRPDYEQYF. DNA of the CDR3: TGTGCCAGCAGTGAACGGGGCGGGAGACCGGACTACGAGCAGTACTTC.

The gene calls are TRBV7-9 and TRBJ2-3; possible D gene TRBD2, 6 bases. The V gene lost 7 bases and the J gene lost 1 base, with 15 bases spanning the gap. The CDR3 extends over 15 amino acids. CDR1 is SEHNR, CDR2 FQNEAQ, per germline (reference sequence). Here the CDR3 reads CASIFASGGTDTQYF. The CDR3 DNA is TGTGCCAGCATCTTTGCTTCGGGAGGCACAGATACGCAGTATTTT.

This clonotype has more than one count but fewer than ten. The chain joins TRBV5-1 to TRBJ2-1, with D maybe TRBD2 (6 bases). The CDR3 has 15 residues. Looked up from germline, CDR1 is SGHRS and CDR2 is YFSETQ. The V end lost 6 bases, the J end lost 14 bases, and 27 bases lay between the germline ends. The CDR3 region is CASTMGGNQPQQEFF. In DNA form, the CDR3 reads TGCGCCAGCACCATGGGGGGTAACCAGCCCCAGCAGGAGTTCTTC.

The chain is built from TRBV24-1 and TRBJ2-3; 10 nucleotides line up with TRBD1. The V gene's germline CDR1 is KGHDR and CDR2 SFDVKD. This CDR3 comprises 15 residues. With V trimmed by 7 bases and J by 5 bases, 8 bases remained unmatched. The CDR3 DNA sequence: TGTGCCACCAGCGATCCCGGGACAGGGGTAGATACGCAGTATTTT. This encodes CATSDPGTGVDTQYF.

The rearrangement uses TRBV12-3 or TRBV12-4 and TRBJ2-7; D is unresolved. The CDR3 length is 12 residues. Trimming left V 5 bases short and J 6 bases short, with 11 bases between. The CDR3 DNA is TGTGCCAGCAGTGTGCAAAGTCTCGAGCAGTACTTC. It encodes CASSVQSLEQYF.

Concerning this clonotype itself: Given a much more abundant clone one base away, this may be a read error. The chain recombines TRBV29-1 with TRBJ2-1; 10 nucleotides align to TRBD1. The CDR3 runs 14 residues. Germline V lookup: CDR1 SQVTM, CDR2 ANQGSEA. The V segment lost 3 bases and the J segment 13 bases; nucleotides outside the gene matches: 12. The CDR3 bases are TGCAGCGTTGAGTGGACAGGGGGAAAGGGGGCCCAGTTCTTC. Encoded protein: CSVEWTGGKGAQFF.

This clonotype has a count of ten or more. V usage is TRBV7-9 and J usage is TRBJ2-5, with a weak D call TRBD2 (6 bases). Germline CDR1 reads SEHNR; CDR2 reads FQNEAQ (reference sequence). V shed 0 bases and J shed 4 bases, with 12 bases lying between them. The CDR3 covers 15 residues. CDR3 protein: CASSLAGSGAETQYF. CDR3 nucleotides: TGTGCCAGCAGCTTAGCCGGGTCGGGAGCAGAGACCCAGTACTTC.

The chain recombines TRBV29-1 with TRBJ1-2; D is ambiguous. Per germline, CDR1 SQVTM and CDR2 ANQGSEA. The CDR3 consists of 12 residues. Trimming removed 1 base at V and 5 bases at J, with 8 bases between. The CDR3 coding sequence is TGCAGCGTTGAAGCTGGCCTTTATGGCTACACCTTC. This codes for CSVEAGLYGYTF.

This clonotype came up a few times. The V gene is TRBV14, the J gene TRBJ2-1; 9 bases agree with TRBD1. V was clipped by 3 bases and J by 5 bases; unmatched bases: 8. Germline loops: CDR1 SGHDN, CDR2 FVKESK. The CDR3 spans 16 residues. Here the CDR3 reads CASSQMGQGYHNEQFF. CDR3 bases: TGTGCCAGCAGCCAGATGGGACAGGGCTACCACAATGAGCAGTTCTTC.

The chain carries TRBV27 and TRBJ2-3; 9 bases fit TRBD2. V shed 4 bases, J shed 6 bases, and the junction held 5 bases outside the gene matches. The CDR3 loop spans 14 amino acids. CDR1 is MNHEY and CDR2 is SMNVEV in the germline V gene (reference sequence). CDR3 protein: CASSSAGGEDTQYF. In DNA, the CDR3 is TGTGCCAGCAGTTCCGCGGGAGGGGAGGATACGCAGTATTTT.

This clonotype came up a few times. The genes are TRBV24-1 and TRBJ2-3, with D possibly matching TRBD1 (6 bases). Germline V lookup: CDR1 KGHDR, CDR2 SFDVKD. The CDR3 extends over 15 amino acids. The V and J ends lost 5 bases and 4 bases respectively, with 15 bases between them. The CDR3 is CATSVSGQRSDTQYF. The CDR3 nucleotides are TGTGCCACCAGTGTGTCAGGACAGAGGTCAGATACGCAGTATTTT.

This chain links TRBV11-3 with TRBJ1-4, with TRBD1 as a possible D gene (6 bases). The V gene's germline CDR1 is SGHNT and CDR2 YENEEA. The CDR3 has 13 residues. The ends were cut back, 5 bases at V and 8 bases at J, with 12 bases in the middle. The CDR3 DNA reads TGTGCCAGCAGCCTACAGGGAAACGAAAAACTGTTTTTT. Its translation is CASSLQGNEKLFF. Drawing the rest from reference TRBV11-3 and TRBJ1-4, the complete variable domain is EAGVVQSPRYKIIEKKQPVAFWCNPISGHNTLYWYLQNLGQGPELLIRYENEEAVDDSQLPKDRFSAERLKGVDSTLKIQPAELGDSAVYLCASSLQGNEKLFFGSGTQLSVL.

This clonotype was detected many times. The rearrangement links TRBV20-1 to TRBJ2-3; 11 bases align to TRBD2. CDR1 is DFQATT and CDR2 is SNEGSKA in the germline V gene (reference sequence). After removal of 5 bases from V and 2 bases from J, the junction contained 9 bases not matched to a gene. CDR3 length equals 16 residues. The CDR3 is CSAVRLAGKLTDTQYF. As DNA, the CDR3 is TGCAGTGCTGTAAGACTAGCGGGGAAGCTCACAGATACGCAGTATTTT.

This clonotype was observed many times. CDR3 in amino acids: CASDQGVSTEAFF. CDR3 nucleotides: TGTGCCTCCGACCAGGGTGTTAGCACTGAAGCTTTCTTT. The chain employs TRBV30 and TRBJ1-1; maybe TRBD1 (5 bases). The CDR3 extends over 13 amino acids. Germline CDR1 is GTSNPN and CDR2 is SVGIG (reference sequence). V was trimmed by 7 bases and J by 4 bases, leaving 16 bases between them.

This clonotype was seen more than once but under ten times. The V and J genes are TRBV27 and TRBJ2-7; D is possibly TRBD1 (6 bases). This CDR3 spans 16 amino acids. V gave up 8 bases and J gave up 2 bases, with 22 bases separating them. Germline V lookup: CDR1 MNHEY, CDR2 SMNVEV (reference sequence). The CDR3 coding sequence is TGTGCCAGCCGTGTTATGGGCAGTACAGGGACCTACGAGCAGTACTTC. It encodes CASRVMGSTGTYEQYF.

Many counts were recorded for this clonotype. The J gene is TRBJ2-7, the V gene TRBV7-8; TRBD1 agrees at 8 bases. CDR3 length: 14 amino acids. With V trimmed by 1 base and J by 5 bases, 4 bases remained unmatched. The germline V gene encodes CDR1 SGHVS and CDR2 FQNEAQ. The CDR3 reads CASSLGTGSNEQYF. CDR3 DNA sequence: TGTGCCAGCAGCTTAGGGACAGGGTCCAACGAGCAGTACTTC.

This clonotype was observed a handful of times. The CDR3 DNA follows: TGTGCCAGCAGCTTATTCGGGACAGGAGAGTCTGAAGCTTTCTTT. Translation: CASSLFGTGESEAFF. The V gene is TRBV7-9, the J gene TRBJ1-1; 8 bases map to TRBD1. From germline, CDR1 is SEHNR and CDR2 FQNEAQ (reference sequence). The CDR3 covers 15 residues. After removal of 2 bases from V and 6 bases from J, the junction contained 8 bases not matched to a gene. Together with reference TRBV7-9 and TRBJ1-1, the CDR3 gives the full variable domain: DTGVSQNPRHKITKRGQNVTFRCDPISEHNRLYWYRQTLGQGPEFLTYFQNEAQLEKSRLLSDRFSAERPKGSFSTLEIQRTEQGDSAMYLCASSLFGTGESEAFFGQGTRLTVV.

This clonotype has just one count. One end of the junction fails to match germline, which may point to a read error. V usage is TRBV3-1 and J usage is TRBJ2-7; TRBD2 matches 12 bases. The CDR3 consists of 15 residues. In germline, CDR1 is LGHDT, CDR2 YNNKEL (reference sequence). The CDR3 spells CASNQPSGGVHEQYF. CDR3 DNA sequence: TGTGCCAGCAACCAACCTAGCGGGGGGGTCCACGAGCAGTACTTC.